Presented here are 6 T cell receptor beta chains from one specimen sequenced in a study of PD-1 blockade in classical Hodgkin lymphoma. Time point of the sample: cycle 4 day 1 (C4D1), after less than 7 weeks of nivolumab. Brentuximab vedotin exposure varied among the patients, all of whom had relapsed after autologous stem cell transplantation. Magnetic depletion of non-target cells from thawed PBMCs yielded purified CD8+ T cells. Generated by immunoSEQ multiplex PCR, the TCRdb table keeps only in-frame clones and is missing some. The sample contains under 9,000 clones, 82% of which appear only once. Sequenced material: CD8+ T cells from blood, taken before the fourth cycle of nivolumab. The receptors were gathered from a human donor with classical Hodgkin lymphoma.

Remarks on this clone: Germline is not matched at one junction end, which may reflect a read error. The chain has TRBV13 and TRBJ2-7; 8 positions match TRBD2. This CDR3 region has 14 residues. The germline V gene has CDR1 PRHDT and CDR2 FYEKMQ (reference sequence). The DNA for the CDR3 is TGTGCCAGCGGCTTCGGGACTAGAGCGGACGAGCAGTACTTC. Translated, it gives CASGFGTRADEQYF.

The rearrangement links TRBV15 to TRBJ2-2, with D perhaps TRBD1 (5 bases). This CDR3 is built from 15 residues. V lost 0 bases, J lost 2 bases, and 7 bases lay in between. Germline loops: CDR1 LNHNV, CDR2 YYDKDF (reference sequence). The CDR3 bases are TGTGCCACCAGCAGAGATACAGGAAACACCGGGGAGCTGTTTTTT. As protein: CATSRDTGNTGELFF.

This clone was detected only a few times. The chain combines TRBV30 with TRBJ2-2; possibly TRBD2 for D (5 bases). The CDR3 spans 13 residues. Trimming left V 2 bases short and J 6 bases short, with 10 bases between. CDR1 and CDR2 (germline): GTSNPN, SVGIG (reference sequence). CDR3 region: CAWSSGIAGELFF. In nucleotides, the CDR3 is TGTGCCTGGAGTTCGGGGATTGCCGGGGAGCTGTTTTTT.

The J gene is TRBJ1-6, the V gene TRBV10-3; D gene uncertain. Germline V CDR1 and CDR2: ENHRY, SYGVKD. This CDR3 has 19 amino acids. V lost 3 bases, J lost 0 bases, and 18 bases lay in between. The DNA of the CDR3 is TGTGCCATCAGTGACCCGAGGGAGGCCTCCAGCTCCTATAATTCACCCCTCCACTTT. This codes for CAISDPREASSSYNSPLHF.

V and J are TRBV7-2 and TRBJ1-2, with D maybe TRBD1 (5 bases). The CDR3 has 15 residues. V lost 7 bases and J lost 4, with 19 bases in between. The germline V gene has CDR1 SGHTA and CDR2 FQGNSA. The CDR3 spells CASTPEVGVSYGYTF. In nucleotides, the CDR3 is TGTGCCAGCACCCCGGAGGTAGGGGTGAGCTATGGCTACACCTTC.

The CDR3 DNA sequence: TGTGCCAGCAGTGAATATCTAGCGGGGAACACCGGGGAGCTGTTTTTT. Translated: CASSEYLAGNTGELFF. The rearrangement uses TRBV27 and TRBJ2-2; 8 bases line up with TRBD2. With 5 bases clipped from V and 1 base from J, the junction kept 6 bases outside the gene matches. There are 16 residues in the CDR3. Germline V gene sequence: CDR1 MNHEY, CDR2 SMNVEV (reference sequence).